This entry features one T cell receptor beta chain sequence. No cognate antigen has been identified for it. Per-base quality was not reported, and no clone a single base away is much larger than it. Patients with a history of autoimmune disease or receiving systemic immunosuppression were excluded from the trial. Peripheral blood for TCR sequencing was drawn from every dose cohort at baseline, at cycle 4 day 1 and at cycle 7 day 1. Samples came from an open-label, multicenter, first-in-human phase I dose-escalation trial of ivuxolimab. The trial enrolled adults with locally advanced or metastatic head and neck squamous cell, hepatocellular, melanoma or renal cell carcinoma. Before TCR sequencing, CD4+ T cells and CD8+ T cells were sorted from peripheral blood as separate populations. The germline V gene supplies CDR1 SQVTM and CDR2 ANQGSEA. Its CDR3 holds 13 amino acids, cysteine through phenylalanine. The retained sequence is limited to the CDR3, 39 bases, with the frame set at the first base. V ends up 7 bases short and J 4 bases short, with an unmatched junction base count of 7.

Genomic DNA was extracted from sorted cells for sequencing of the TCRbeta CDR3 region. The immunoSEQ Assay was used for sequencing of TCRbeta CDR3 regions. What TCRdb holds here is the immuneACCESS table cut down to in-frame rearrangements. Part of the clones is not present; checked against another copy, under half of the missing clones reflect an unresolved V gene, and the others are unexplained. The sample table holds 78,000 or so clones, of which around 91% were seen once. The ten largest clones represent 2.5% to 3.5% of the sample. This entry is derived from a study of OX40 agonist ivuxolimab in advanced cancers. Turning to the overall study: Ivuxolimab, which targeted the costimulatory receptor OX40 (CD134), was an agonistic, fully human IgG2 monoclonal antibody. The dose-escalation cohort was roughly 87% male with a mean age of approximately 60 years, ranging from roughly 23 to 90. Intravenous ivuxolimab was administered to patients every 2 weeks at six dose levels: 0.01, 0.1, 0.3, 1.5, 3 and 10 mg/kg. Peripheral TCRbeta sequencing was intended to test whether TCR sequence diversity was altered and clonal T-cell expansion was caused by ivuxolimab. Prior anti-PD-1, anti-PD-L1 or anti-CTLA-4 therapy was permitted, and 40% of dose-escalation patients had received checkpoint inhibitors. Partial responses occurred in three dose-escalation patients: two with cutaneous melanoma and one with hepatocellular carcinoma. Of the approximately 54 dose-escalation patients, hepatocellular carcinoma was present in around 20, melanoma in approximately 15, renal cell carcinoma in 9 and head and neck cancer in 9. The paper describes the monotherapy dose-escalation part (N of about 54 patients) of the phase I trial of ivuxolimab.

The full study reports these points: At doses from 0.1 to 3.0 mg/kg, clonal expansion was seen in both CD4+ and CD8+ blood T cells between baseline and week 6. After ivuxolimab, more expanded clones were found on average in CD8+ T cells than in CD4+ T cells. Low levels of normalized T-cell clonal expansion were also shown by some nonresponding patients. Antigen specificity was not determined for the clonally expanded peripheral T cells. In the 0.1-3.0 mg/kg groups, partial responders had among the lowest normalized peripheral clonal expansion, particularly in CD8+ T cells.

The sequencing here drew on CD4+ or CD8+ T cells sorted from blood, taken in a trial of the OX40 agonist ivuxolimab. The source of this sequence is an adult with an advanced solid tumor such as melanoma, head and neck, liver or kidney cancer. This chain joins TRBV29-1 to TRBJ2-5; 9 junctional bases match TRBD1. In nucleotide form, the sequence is TGCAGCGGCTCCAAGGACAGGGGAGAGACCCAGTACTTC. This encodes CSGSKDRGETQYF.